This T cell receptor (beta chain) was sequenced in a study of blood T cell repertoires in COVID-19. Study-wide context: COVID-19 samples, acute and convalescent, were from the United States, Italy and Spain.

Seattle enrolled patients during active infection and tracked them longitudinally. Trimming at V came to 3 bases and at J to 3 bases, leaving 0 bases not matched to a gene. CDR1 is MNHEY and CDR2 is SMNVEV in the germline V gene (reference sequence). The CDR3 is made up of 13 amino acids. Libraries were prepared by immunoSEQ multiplex PCR; TCRdb keeps only in-frame clonotypes and omits some of them. The top ten hold 7% to 8% of the sample, which has 300,000 to 350,000 clones, about nine tenths seen once. The origin of this receptor is a woman in her 70s with COVID-19, enrolled during active disease. The sequencing sample was made of peripheral blood. The V call is TRBV27, the J call TRBJ1-1; TRBD1 matches at 8 bases. The CDR3 DNA follows: TGTGCCAGCAGTTTGGACAGGGACACTGAAGCTTTCTTT. Translation gives CASSLDRDTEAFF.